Below, 5 T cell receptor beta chains from the same sample are listed, as sequenced in a study of low-dose radiotherapy and immunotherapy resistance in tumors. Time point indicated: after trial treatment. The treatment is: LDRT plus nivolumab, ipilimumab, low-dose cyclophosphamide and aspirin (RACIN trial). It was with a constant-region primer and a V-primer adapter that TCRs were amplified over roughly 19 PCR cycles. TCRdb re-called the reads with MiXCR, one entry per CDR3 protein. In the table there are roughly 50,000 distinct CDR3 sequences, around a third of which are singletons. This sample comprised PBMCs, obtained after low-dose radiotherapy plus immunotherapy. These receptors were collected from a male donor with rectosigmoid adenocarcinoma.

This clonotype has a count of ten or more. V and J are TRBV12-3 or TRBV12-4 and TRBJ2-1, with D possibly matching TRBD2 (5 bases). The CDR3 is 13 amino acids. V was cut by 5 bases and J by 9 bases, with 14 bases left in between. For the CDR3, the DNA is TGTGCCAGCAGTCCGTCGGACTTAAGTGAGCAGTTCTTC. Its protein product is CASSPSDLSEQFF.

In its sample, this clonotype is medium-sized. The rearrangement links TRBV7-9 to TRBJ2-5, with TRBD2 identical over 15 bases. The CDR3 consists of 17 residues. Germline CDR1 reads SEHNR; CDR2 reads FQNEAQ (reference sequence). Unmatched junction bases numbered 4, after V lost 5 bases and J lost 0 bases. The CDR3 region is CASSIGLAGGYQETQYF. CDR3 DNA sequence: TGTGCCAGCAGCATCGGACTAGCGGGGGGGTACCAAGAGACCCAGTACTTC.

The V and J genes are TRBV2 and TRBJ2-1; the match to TRBD2 covers 11 bases. The germline V gene encodes CDR1 SNHLY and CDR2 FYNNEI. The CDR3 is 16 amino acids. J gave up 7 bases and V 3 bases, and 8 bases lay outside the gene matches. CDR3 residues: CASSDPASGRRNEQFF. The DNA for the CDR3 is TGTGCCAGCAGTGATCCCGCTAGCGGGAGGCGGAATGAGCAGTTCTTC.

This clonotype has a handful of counts. The J gene is TRBJ2-7, the V gene TRBV29-1; no clear D gene. Germline V gene data show CDR1 as SQVTM and CDR2 as ANQGSEA. The V end lost 0 bases, the J end lost 6 bases, and 9 bases lay between the germline ends. The CDR3 is 12 residues long. The CDR3: CSVEDRSGEQYF. In DNA, the CDR3 is TGCAGCGTTGAAGACAGATCAGGCGAGCAGTACTTC.

This clonotype was detected ten times or more. V and J are TRBV11-1 and TRBJ2-7, with 8 bases identical to TRBD2. The CDR3 is 15 amino acids. The V and J ends lost 1 base and 4 bases, in that order; junction bases with no gene match: 6. The V gene's germline CDR1 is SGHAT and CDR2 FQDESV (reference sequence). This chain's CDR3 is CASSLVGTSLYEQYF. DNA for the CDR3: TGTGCCAGCAGCTTAGTCGGGACTAGTCTATACGAGCAGTACTTC. Complete variable domain (other parts from reference TRBV11-1 and TRBJ2-7): EAEVAQSPRYKITEKSQAVAFWCDPISGHATLYWYRQILGQGPELLVQFQDESVVDDSQLPKDRFSAERLKGVDSTLKIQPAELGDSAMYLCASSLVGTSLYEQYFGPGTRLTVT.